Each of the 29 T cell receptor beta chains below was sequenced from the same sample in a study of regulatory T cells in long-lasting Graves disease. Time point described: persistent/refractory GD, antithyroid drugs over 5 years with positive TRAb. Scientists built the TCR library using RNA that was extracted from PBMCs. Investigators prepared the TCR beta libraries by applying iRepertoire HTBI primers and Arm-PCR of CDR3 regions. TCRdb recomputed calls from the multiplex PCR reads with MiXCR, one row per CDR3 protein. The sample shows 700,000 or so distinct CDR3 sequences, around 30% of them seen only once. The source was peripheral blood mononuclear cells (PBMCs), collected when the disease was refractory, from a patient treated with antithyroid drugs. These receptor sequences come from a female donor with Graves disease.

The sample holds a few counts of this clonotype. V is TRBV12-3 or TRBV12-4 and J is TRBJ2-7; D unclear. CDR3 length equals 12 residues. V was pared by 3 bases and J by 6 bases, with 9 bases between. DNA for the CDR3: TGTGCCAGCAGTTTTCACCGTACCGAGCAGTACTTC. Protein product: CASSFHRTEQYF.

V is TRBV3-1 and J is TRBJ2-7, with D possibly being TRBD2 (6 bases). Germline CDR1 and CDR2: LGHDT and YNNKEL (reference sequence). CDR3 size: 14 residues. Trimming left V 4 bases short and J 5 bases short, with 15 bases between. Here the CDR3 DNA reads TGTGCCAGCAGCCCCGGGCGGGGAGCGAACGAGCAGTACTTC. This codes for CASSPGRGANEQYF.

This clonotype was picked up many times. The V and J genes are TRBV7-9 and TRBJ1-2, with TRBD1 identical over 7 bases. Losses at the gene ends were 2 bases for V and 6 bases for J; bases not matched to a gene: 3. This CDR3 spans 13 amino acids. CDR1 SEHNR and CDR2 FQNEAQ come from the germline V gene (reference sequence). CDR3 sequence: CASSLPGGDGYTF. CDR3 nucleotide sequence: TGTGCCAGCAGCTTACCAGGGGGTGATGGCTACACCTTC.

The chain recombines TRBV4-2 with TRBJ1-1; D ambiguous. The germline V gene encodes CDR1 LGHNA and CDR2 YNFKEQ. There are 14 residues in the CDR3. Trimming removed 0 bases from V and 3 bases from J, with 8 bases in between. The CDR3 DNA is TGTGCCAGCAGCCAAGAATCGGAGTACACTGAAGCTTTCTTT. It translates to CASSQESEYTEAFF.

Many counts were recorded for this clonotype. The rearrangement joins TRBV12-3 or TRBV12-4 to TRBJ1-4; D remains ambiguous. The CDR3 is 13 residues long. Trimming took off 6 bases at V and 5 bases at J, with 10 bases between the two ends. The DNA of the CDR3 is TGTGCCAGCAGATACGAGATAAATGAAAAACTGTTTTTT. Amino acids: CASRYEINEKLFF.

This chain joins TRBV19 and TRBJ1-5, with 11 bases lining up with TRBD1. J gave up 0 bases and V 6 bases, and 13 bases lay outside the gene matches. The CDR3 runs to 19 residues. The germline gives CDR1 LNHDA, CDR2 SQIVND (reference sequence). The CDR3 spells CASSKTGTGGGYSNQPQHF. The CDR3 nucleotides read TGTGCCAGTAGCAAAACCGGGACAGGGGGGGGATATAGCAATCAGCCCCAGCATTTT.

The chain carries TRBV20-1 and TRBJ1-5; perhaps TRBD1 as D (6 bases). Germline V gene sequence: CDR1 DFQATT, CDR2 SNEGSKA (reference sequence). This CDR3 is 13 amino acids long. The V end was cut by 5 bases, the J end by 0 bases, with 8 bases between. The CDR3 DNA reads TGCAGTGCTTCAGGGGCTAGCAATCAGCCCCAGCATTTT. This sequence encodes CSASGASNQPQHF.

V and J are TRBV27 and TRBJ2-5, with 9 positions matching TRBD1. Trimming removed 4 bases from V and 6 bases from J; junction bases left unmatched: 9. CDR1 and CDR2 (germline): MNHEY, SMNVEV (reference sequence). CDR3 length equals 15 residues. The CDR3 nucleotides read TGTGCCAGCAGTTCGTGGGACAGGGAGGGACAGACCCAGTACTTC. It yields the protein CASSSWDREGQTQYF.

The chain recombines TRBV7-2 with TRBJ2-4; 11 bases fit TRBD1. This CDR3 is built from 14 residues. The V segment lost 5 bases and the J segment 9 bases; nucleotides outside the gene matches: 6. Germline loops: CDR1 SGHTA, CDR2 FQGNSA. The CDR3 sequence: CASSARDRGFIQYF. In DNA, the CDR3 is TGTGCCAGCAGCGCCCGGGACAGGGGGTTCATTCAGTACTTC.

The chain carries TRBV12-3 or TRBV12-4 and TRBJ1-5, with D unresolved. Trimming took off 2 bases at V and 5 bases at J, with 10 bases between the two ends. This CDR3 has 14 residues. CDR3 loop: CASSLLGFDQPQHF. The CDR3 DNA follows: TGTGCCAGCAGTTTACTAGGGTTTGATCAGCCCCAGCATTTT.

This clonotype has only a few counts. The rearrangement links TRBV11-2 to TRBJ2-7; the D is unclear. Germline CDR1 SGHAT, CDR2 FQNNGV. V dropped 4 bases and J dropped 0 bases, with 10 bases sitting between them. CDR3 size: 14 residues. The CDR3 DNA sequence: TGTGCCAGCAGCTCCCGGGCCCTCTCCTACGAGCAGTACTTC. Translating it yields CASSSRALSYEQYF.

The V call is TRBV29-1, the J call TRBJ2-2; D gene ambiguous. V was shortened by 3 bases and J by 2 bases, with 7 bases between the two germline ends. The CDR3 contains 13 residues. The germline CDR1 and CDR2 sequences are SQVTM and ANQGSEA. The CDR3 reads CSVDHFNTGELFF. DNA for the CDR3: TGCAGCGTTGATCACTTCAACACCGGGGAGCTGTTTTTT.

This clonotype was seen only a few times. The V gene is TRBV20-1, the J gene TRBJ1-2; D is ambiguous. CDR3 length: 15 amino acids. Trimming shortened V by 3 bases and J by 3 bases, and 17 bases separated the two germline ends. Germline CDR1 is DFQATT and CDR2 is SNEGSKA (reference sequence). The CDR3 bases are TGCAGTGCTAGTCTCCGGGCACCGGGCGACTATGGCTACACCTTC. Residues: CSASLRAPGDYGYTF.

This clonotype was recorded a few times. The chain has TRBV27 and TRBJ1-2; a weak D match, TRBD1 (6 bases). The CDR3 totals 14 residues. The V end lost 2 bases, the J end lost 4 bases, and 11 bases lay between the germline ends. Looked up from germline, CDR1 is MNHEY and CDR2 is SMNVEV (reference sequence). This CDR3 reads CASSLTGQTYGYTF. CDR3 bases: TGTGCCAGCAGTTTAACCGGACAGACCTATGGCTACACCTTC.

The chain combines TRBV11-2 with TRBJ2-2; unclear D gene. CDR1 and CDR2 (germline): SGHAT, FQNNGV. The V gene lost 2 bases and the J gene lost 6 bases, with 16 bases spanning the gap. The CDR3 spans 16 residues. The CDR3 is CASSLIRRGVAGELFF. CDR3 nucleotides: TGTGCCAGCAGCTTAATTAGAAGAGGAGTGGCCGGGGAGCTGTTTTTT.

The rearrangement joins TRBV5-1 to TRBJ2-3, with D possibly matching TRBD2 (6 bases). The CDR3 has 15 residues. Per germline, CDR1 SGHRS and CDR2 YFSETQ. Trimming took 2 bases from V and 2 from J, leaving 12 bases between them. The CDR3 DNA reads TGCGCCAGCAGCTTTATTCGGGAGTCCACAGATACGCAGTATTTT. Amino acids: CASSFIRESTDTQYF.

This clonotype was counted many times. V usage is TRBV5-1 and J usage is TRBJ1-4, with 7 bases that match TRBD1. The germline V gene encodes CDR1 SGHRS and CDR2 YFSETQ. Trimming cost V 4 bases and J 14 bases; bases outside gene matches: 14. The CDR3 contains 14 residues. CDR3 sequence: CASSHRTGREGLFF. CDR3 sequence (DNA): TGCGCCAGCAGCCACCGGACAGGCCGCGAAGGGCTGTTTTTT.

The genes are TRBV4-1 and TRBJ2-1; TRBD2 aligns across 9 bases. The CDR3 runs 17 residues. Germline V gives CDR1 MGHRA, CDR2 YSYEKL. V was clipped by 3 bases and J by 6 bases; unmatched bases: 12. CDR3 in amino acids: CASSQGSLAGGFNEQFF. CDR3 DNA sequence: TGCGCCAGCAGCCAGGGGTCGTTGGCGGGAGGGTTCAATGAGCAGTTCTTC.

This clonotype occurred a few times. J is TRBJ1-1 and V is TRBV5-1, with TRBD1 matching 8 bases. V lost 4 bases, J lost 4 bases, and 6 bases stayed unmatched. The CDR3 loop spans 14 amino acids. Germline values: CDR1 SGHRS, CDR2 YFSETQ. Written as DNA, the CDR3 is TGCGCCAGCAGCCAGGACAGGGAGGGCACTGAAGCTTTCTTT. Translating it yields CASSQDREGTEAFF.

The chain uses TRBV3-1 and TRBJ1-3; TRBD1 might be the D (5 bases). CDR3 length equals 14 residues. Looked up from germline, CDR1 is LGHDT and CDR2 is YNNKEL (reference sequence). Trimming took off 6 bases at V and 4 bases at J, with 13 bases between the two ends. The CDR3 region is CASRPAGLGNTIYF. CDR3 DNA: TGTGCCAGCAGGCCCGCGGGGCTCGGAAACACCATATATTTT.

This clonotype was recorded a few times. CDR3 sequence: CASSFVSEETQYF. The CDR3 coding sequence is TGTGCCAGCAGCTTCGTCTCCGAAGAGACCCAGTACTTC. The chain has TRBV7-3 and TRBJ2-5; D remains unclear. V was clipped by 3 bases and J by 3 bases, with 8 bases between them. Germline assignment: CDR1 SGHTA and CDR2 FQGTGA. This CDR3 is built from 13 residues.

For the CDR3, the DNA is TGTGCCAGCAGCGTAGATGGGGGCCTGAACACTGAAGCTTTCTTT. It codes for CASSVDGGLNTEAFF. The gene calls are TRBV9 and TRBJ1-1; D is possibly TRBD1 (6 bases). Germline CDR1 is SGDLS and CDR2 is YYNGEE. The CDR3 is made up of 15 amino acids. V lost 0 bases, J lost 0 bases, and 9 bases lay in between.

The chain is built from TRBV3-1 and TRBJ1-2; 7 nucleotides align to TRBD1. J was trimmed by 8 bases and V by 1 base; bases with no gene match: 4. This CDR3 spans 13 amino acids. Germline V gene data show CDR1 as LGHDT and CDR2 as YNNKEL (reference sequence). In nucleotides, the CDR3 is TGTGCCAGCAGCCAAGCACAGGGGAGCGGCTACACCTTC. It codes for CASSQAQGSGYTF.

V and J are TRBV11-2 and TRBJ1-2, with D possibly matching TRBD1 (6 bases). Germline V lookup: CDR1 SGHAT, CDR2 FQNNGV. The ends were cut back, 5 bases at V and 1 base at J, with 20 bases in the middle. This CDR3 spans 17 amino acids. CDR3 bases: TGTGCCAGCAGCCAGCTCAAGGGCGACAGGTATAACTATGGCTACACCTTC. As protein: CASSQLKGDRYNYGYTF.

This clonotype was counted many times. J is TRBJ2-7 and V is TRBV10-3; 7 bases fit TRBD1. The CDR3 contains 12 residues. V shed 9 bases and J 2 bases; nucleotides not matched to a gene: 4. Germline V gene sequence: CDR1 ENHRY, CDR2 SYGVKD. This CDR3 is CAIGDSPYEQYF. In DNA, the CDR3 is TGTGCCATTGGGGACAGCCCCTACGAGCAGTACTTC.

Details on this clonotype: This sequence may be a read error, since a much larger clone differs from it by one base. This sequence joins TRBV12-3 or TRBV12-4 and TRBJ1-2; D uncertain. The CDR3 is made up of 11 amino acids. V lost 5 bases and J 12 bases, leaving 13 bases between the germline ends. CDR3 nucleotide sequence: TGTGCCAGCAGTCCAGGACGGAGCAACACCTTC. Encoded protein: CASSPGRSNTF.

The chain joins TRBV27 to TRBJ2-3; maybe TRBD2 (5 bases). The CDR3 consists of 14 residues. V gave up 6 bases and J gave up 4 bases, with 14 bases separating them. Germline loops: CDR1 MNHEY, CDR2 SMNVEV (reference sequence). CDR3 protein: CASSPRFGADTQYF. The CDR3 DNA reads TGTGCCAGCAGCCCCCGGTTCGGGGCAGATACGCAGTATTTT.

To note about this clonotype: Possible read error: a much larger clone is one base away. The V call is TRBV10-1, the J call TRBJ2-5, with TRBD1 matching over 9 bases. This CDR3 spans 17 amino acids. V gave up 2 bases and J gave up 5 bases; unmatched junction bases: 12. Germline V gene sequence: CDR1 WNHNN, CDR2 SYGVQD (reference sequence). DNA for the CDR3: TGCGCCAGCAGTGAGGGAGGGGGGACAGGGCGGGAGGAGACCCAGTACTTC. Translated: CASSEGGGTGREETQYF.

This clonotype was picked up a small number of times. One end of the junction does not line up with germline, which may come from a read error. V is TRBV7-3 and J is TRBJ1-1; TRBD1 matches at 9 bases. The CDR3 sequence is 13 residues long. Germline V lookup: CDR1 SGHTA, CDR2 FQGTGA. This CDR3 reads CASARDRVTEAFF. As DNA, the CDR3 is TGCGCCAGCGCCCGGGACAGGGTAACTGAAGCTTTCTTT. Variable domain in full (rest from reference TRBV7-3 and TRBJ1-1): GAGVSQTPSNKVTEKGKYVELRCDPISGHTALYWYRQSLGQGPEFLIYFQGTGAADDSGLPNDRFFAVRPEGSVSTLKIQRTERGDSAVYLCASARDRVTEAFFGQGTRLTVV.